This T cell receptor beta chain is drawn from a study of molecular identifiers for immune sequencing clone quantification. At the level of the study: Replicates split RNA from roughly 18,000 or 92,000 naive CD8 cells five ways, and the researchers sequenced four portions.

Trimming pared 3 bases from V and 7 bases from J, leaving 13 bases between. Germline V gives CDR1 DFQATT, CDR2 SNEGSKA (reference sequence). There are 13 residues in the CDR3. Study observations and caveats: In naive cells, clones above 20 RNA copies held under 1% of molecules, whereas in effector cells they held over 99%.

The authors gated naive CD8 T cells as CD8+CD4-CCR7+CD45RA+ for sorting. This clonotype appeared many times. As yet, its antigen is unknown. Previously described methods and listed TCR primers were used for bulk TCR libraries. Each CDR3 protein gets one entry after TCRdb re-called the PCR reads with MiXCR. The repertoire has about 640,000 distinct CDR3 sequences, 15% to 20% of them found once; the top ten carry 0.85% to 0.9%. The specimen sequenced was naive CD8+ T cells from blood, with Jurkat cell RNA spiked in. Subset: FACS-sorted CD8+CD4-CCR7+CD45RA+ naive T cells. This sequence joins TRBV20-1 and TRBJ2-1; D is unresolved. The receptor's source is a human donor in good health. Some libraries in this study had Jurkat cell RNA spiked in. In DNA form, the CDR3 reads TGCAGTGCTAGGGGGAACCCCCCAAATGAGCAGTTCTTC. It is translated as CSARGNPPNEQFF.